One sample yielded the 26 T cell receptor beta chains listed below, sequenced in a study of OX40 agonist ivuxolimab in advanced cancers. Method: immunoSEQ multiplex PCR; TCRdb's copy keeps in-frame clones and lacks some. The sample carries about 79,000 clones, 85% to 95% recorded once. The sequencing used CD4+ or CD8+ T cells sorted from blood, collected in a trial of the OX40 agonist ivuxolimab. Receptors were obtained from an adult with an advanced solid tumor such as melanoma, head and neck, liver or kidney cancer.

This chain joins TRBV13 and TRBJ1-2, with 8 bases identical to TRBD1. CDR1 PRHDT and CDR2 FYEKMQ come from the germline V gene (reference sequence). The CDR3 has 14 residues. Losses at the gene ends were 0 bases for V and 8 bases for J; bases not matched to a gene: 5. The DNA for the CDR3 is TGTGCCAGCAGCTTAGGGCAGGGGGCGGGAGGCTACACCTTC. Its protein product is CASSLGQGAGGYTF.

CDR3: CATSRERHTEAFF. The CDR3 bases are TGTGCCACCAGCAGAGAAAGACACACTGAAGCTTTCTTT. The rearrangement joins TRBV15 to TRBJ1-1; D not certain. The germline V and J ends were trimmed by 0 bases and 3 bases, with 5 bases remaining between them. CDR1 and CDR2 (germline): LNHNV, YYDKDF (reference sequence). This CDR3 contains 13 residues.

The chain is built from TRBV5-1 and TRBJ1-2, with 9 bases identical to TRBD1. In germline, CDR1 is SGHRS, CDR2 YFSETQ. Trimming cost V 4 bases and J 8 bases; bases outside gene matches: 9. There are 14 residues in the CDR3. CDR3 loop: CASSPDRGVLGYTF. CDR3 DNA: TGCGCCAGCAGCCCGGACAGGGGTGTATTGGGCTACACCTTC.

The V and J genes are TRBV27 and TRBJ2-1; 11 positions agree with TRBD1. The CDR3 has 17 residues. Germline CDR1 is MNHEY and CDR2 is SMNVEV (reference sequence). J was trimmed by 0 bases and V by 3 bases; bases with no gene match: 4. The CDR3 DNA sequence: TGTGCCAGCAGTTTCTGGACAGGGGGCCTCTCCTACAATGAGCAGTTCTTC. As protein: CASSFWTGGLSYNEQFF.

This chain links TRBV7-9 with TRBJ1-3, with D maybe TRBD1 (6 bases). Deletions cut 6 bases from V and 4 bases from J, with 13 bases between. Germline CDR1 and CDR2: SEHNR and FQNEAQ (reference sequence). The CDR3 is made up of 14 amino acids. The CDR3 sequence is CASRSGQLGNTIYF. CDR3 DNA: TGTGCCAGCAGGAGTGGACAGCTGGGAAACACCATATATTTT.

This clone showed up just a few times. This chain joins TRBV4-3 and TRBJ2-7; D gene unclear. CDR3 length equals 15 residues. Germline lookup yields CDR1 LGHNA and CDR2 YSLEER. Trimming took off 3 bases at V and 6 bases at J, with 18 bases between the two ends. The CDR3 nucleotides are TGCGCCAGCAGCCACGGTGGCAGACCTCCAAGCGAGCAGTACTTC. It specifies CASSHGGRPPSEQYF.

This clone was counted between two and nine times. The chain uses TRBV27 and TRBJ2-4; D is perhaps TRBD2 (5 bases). V was pared by 6 bases and J by 1 base, with 16 bases between. This CDR3 is built from 16 residues. CDR1 is MNHEY, CDR2 SMNVEV, per germline (reference sequence). The CDR3 here is CASRRWASGAKNIQYF. The CDR3, as DNA: TGTGCCAGCAGGCGGTGGGCCTCGGGGGCCAAAAACATTCAGTACTTC.

The rearrangement uses TRBV27 and TRBJ2-7; 7 positions match TRBD2. The V segment lost 3 bases and the J segment 7 bases; nucleotides outside the gene matches: 9. The CDR3 totals 14 residues. The germline V gene has CDR1 MNHEY and CDR2 SMNVEV (reference sequence). CDR3 DNA sequence: TGTGCCAGCAGTTTGGTGGGGGGGAATATGGAGCAGTACTTC. Its protein product is CASSLVGGNMEQYF.

This clone appeared a few times. The CDR3 nucleotides read TGTGCCAGCAGTTACCCAGGACAGGCTCAGCCCCAGCATTTT. This codes for CASSYPGQAQPQHF. The V gene is TRBV6-6, the J gene TRBJ1-5, with 7 bases lining up with TRBD1. Germline CDR1 is MNHNY and CDR2 is SVGAGI (reference sequence). The V and J ends lost 2 bases and 6 bases, in that order; junction bases with no gene match: 4. The CDR3 is made up of 14 amino acids.

V and J are TRBV2 and TRBJ1-5; D may be TRBD1 (5 bases). The germline V and J ends were trimmed by 6 bases and 1 base, with 10 bases remaining between them. Germline CDR1 and CDR2: SNHLY and FYNNEI. CDR3 length equals 14 residues. CDR3 region: CASRLTASNQPQHF. CDR3 coding DNA: TGTGCCAGCAGGTTGACAGCGAGCAATCAGCCCCAGCATTTT. Complete variable domain (other parts from reference TRBV2 and TRBJ1-5): EPEVTQTPSHQVTQMGQEVILRCVPISNHLYFYWYRQILGQKVEFLVSFYNNEISEKSEIFDDQFSVERPDGSNFTLKIRSTKLEDSAMYFCASRLTASNQPQHFGDGTRLSIL.

The chain combines TRBV4-3 with TRBJ2-7, with 8 bases aligning to TRBD1. With V trimmed by 4 bases and J by 2 bases, 4 bases remained unmatched. CDR3 length: 14 amino acids. Germline values: CDR1 LGHNA, CDR2 YSLEER. The CDR3 region has the DNA TGCGCCAGCAGCCCCGGGACAGGTACCTACGAGCAGTACTTC. Translating gives CASSPGTGTYEQYF.

This chain connects TRBV19 to TRBJ1-1; a possible D gene is TRBD1 (6 bases). This CDR3 has 14 amino acids. V dropped 5 bases and J dropped 2 bases, with 12 bases sitting between them. CDR1 is LNHDA and CDR2 is SQIVND in the germline V gene (reference sequence). The CDR3 loop reads CASSVGQLNTEAFF. In DNA form, the CDR3 reads TGTGCCAGTAGTGTCGGACAGCTAAACACTGAAGCTTTCTTT.

This chain connects TRBV27 to TRBJ2-3; 14 nucleotides align to TRBD2. There are 21 residues in the CDR3. CDR1 and CDR2 (germline): MNHEY, SMNVEV (reference sequence). Trimming took 6 bases from V and 0 from J; bases not matched to a gene: 17. The CDR3, as DNA: TGTGCCAGCAGCCTAGCCCCGGGACTAGCGGGGGTCCTCGCTAGCACAGATACGCAGTATTTT. It encodes CASSLAPGLAGVLASTDTQYF.

The genes are TRBV27 and TRBJ2-7; D possibly corresponds to TRBD1 (5 bases). Looked up from germline, CDR1 is MNHEY and CDR2 is SMNVEV (reference sequence). V was pared by 6 bases and J by 6 bases, with 12 bases between. CDR3 length: 12 amino acids. The CDR3 reads CASRKGVSEQYF. CDR3 sequence (DNA): TGTGCCAGCAGGAAAGGGGTTTCCGAGCAGTACTTC.

This chain links TRBV10-3 with TRBJ2-5; 7 nucleotides agree with TRBD2. Germline V gene sequence: CDR1 ENHRY, CDR2 SYGVKD. After removal of 3 bases from V and 7 bases from J, the junction contained 5 bases not matched to a gene. The CDR3 spans 13 residues. CDR3 coding DNA: TGTGCCATCAGTGACGAGGGGAGGGTGACCCAGTACTTC. Translation gives CAISDEGRVTQYF.

J is TRBJ1-6 and V is TRBV2, with no clear D. The V gene's germline CDR1 is SNHLY and CDR2 FYNNEI. Trimming left V 2 bases short and J 7 bases short, with 6 bases between. This CDR3 region has 13 residues. The CDR3 protein is CASSEIGNSPLHF. In nucleotides, the CDR3 is TGTGCCAGCAGTGAAATAGGGAATTCACCCCTCCACTTT.

The chain uses TRBV6-1 and TRBJ1-4, with D tentatively TRBD1 (5 bases). Trimming shortened V by 0 bases and J by 1 base, and 6 bases separated the two germline ends. The germline gives CDR1 MNHNS, CDR2 SASEGT. The CDR3 sequence is 15 residues long. The DNA for the CDR3 is TGTGCCAGCAGTGAAGCGAGGGGAACTAATGAAAAACTGTTTTTT. It specifies CASSEARGTNEKLFF.

The chain has TRBV11-2 and TRBJ2-7; tentative D call: TRBD1 (5 bases). From germline, CDR1 is SGHAT and CDR2 FQNNGV. The CDR3 spans 13 residues. V gave up 4 bases and J gave up 1 base, with 8 bases separating them. The CDR3 loop reads CASSSGQSYEQYF. As DNA, the CDR3 is TGTGCCAGCAGCTCAGGGCAGTCCTACGAGCAGTACTTC.

The chain recombines TRBV15 with TRBJ1-2; no clear D. Germline loops: CDR1 LNHNV, CDR2 YYDKDF (reference sequence). This CDR3 has 14 amino acids. V was shortened by 0 bases and J by 6 bases, with 11 bases between the two germline ends. Here the CDR3 DNA reads TGTGCCACCAGCAGAGATGATGCGGGGAATGGCTACACCTTC. This encodes CATSRDDAGNGYTF.

The chain uses TRBV9 and TRBJ2-7; 8 positions agree with TRBD1. V gave up 4 bases and J gave up 4 bases; unmatched junction bases: 10. The germline gives CDR1 SGDLS, CDR2 YYNGEE. The CDR3 totals 15 residues. The CDR3: CASSPLGTGGYEQYF. CDR3 sequence (DNA): TGTGCCAGCAGCCCACTCGGTACAGGGGGGTACGAGCAGTACTTC.

The rearrangement links TRBV7-6 to TRBJ2-2; a weak D match, TRBD2 (6 bases). The V end lost 6 bases, the J end lost 2 bases, and 13 bases lay between the germline ends. The germline V gene encodes CDR1 SGHVS and CDR2 FNYEAQ. This CDR3 comprises 15 residues. CDR3 region: CASSYGGLNTGELFF. The CDR3 coding sequence is TGTGCCAGCAGTTACGGGGGTTTAAACACCGGGGAGCTGTTTTTT.

CDR3 protein: CASSRTRGVSYGYTF. The CDR3 DNA sequence: TGTGCCAGCAGCAGGACCAGGGGGGTATCGTATGGCTACACCTTC. The gene calls are TRBV9 and TRBJ1-2, with 7 bases that match TRBD1. The CDR3 loop spans 15 amino acids. The germline gives CDR1 SGDLS, CDR2 YYNGEE. V gave up 4 bases and J gave up 5 bases; unmatched junction bases: 11.

The chain is built from TRBV29-1 and TRBJ2-2; D gene ambiguous. The CDR3 has 12 residues. Germline V CDR1 and CDR2: SQVTM, ANQGSEA. Trimming stripped 4 bases from V and 3 bases from J, with 6 bases between. This chain's CDR3 is CSVGKDTGELFF. CDR3 nucleotide sequence: TGCAGCGTTGGTAAAGACACCGGGGAGCTGTTTTTT.

The chain uses TRBV6-6 and TRBJ2-7, with a possible D match to TRBD2 (5 bases). V was trimmed by 5 bases and J by 5 bases, leaving 13 bases between them. CDR1 and CDR2 from the germline V gene are MNHNY and SVGAGI (reference sequence). The CDR3 has 13 residues. The CDR3 region has the DNA TGTGCCAGCAGTACCTCGGGGATTCACGAGCAGTACTTC. Amino acid sequence: CASSTSGIHEQYF.

This clone showed up just once. The chain joins TRBV27 to TRBJ2-3; D might be TRBD1 or TRBD2, each matching 5 bases. The CDR3 runs to 15 residues. Germline V gene data show CDR1 as MNHEY and CDR2 as SMNVEV (reference sequence). V lost 5 bases, J lost 0 bases, and 12 bases lay in between. The CDR3 reads CASSLGTVSTDTQYF. The CDR3 DNA sequence: TGTGCCAGCAGTCTCGGGACGGTGAGCACAGATACGCAGTATTTT.

The chain links TRBV7-9 to TRBJ2-7; 10 positions agree with TRBD2. This CDR3 has 13 residues. Germline V gene sequence: CDR1 SEHNR, CDR2 FQNEAQ (reference sequence). After removal of 8 bases from V and 1 base from J, the junction contained 2 bases not matched to a gene. The CDR3 region is CASRTSGSYEQYF. CDR3 nucleotide sequence: TGTGCCAGCCGGACTAGCGGATCCTACGAGCAGTACTTC. The full variable domain, with the rest looked up from reference TRBV7-9 and TRBJ2-7, is DTGVSQNPRHKITKRGQNVTFRCDPISEHNRLYWYRQTLGQGPEFLTYFQNEAQLEKSRLLSDRFSAERPKGSFSTLEIQRTEQGDSAMYLCASRTSGSYEQYFGPGTRLTVT.